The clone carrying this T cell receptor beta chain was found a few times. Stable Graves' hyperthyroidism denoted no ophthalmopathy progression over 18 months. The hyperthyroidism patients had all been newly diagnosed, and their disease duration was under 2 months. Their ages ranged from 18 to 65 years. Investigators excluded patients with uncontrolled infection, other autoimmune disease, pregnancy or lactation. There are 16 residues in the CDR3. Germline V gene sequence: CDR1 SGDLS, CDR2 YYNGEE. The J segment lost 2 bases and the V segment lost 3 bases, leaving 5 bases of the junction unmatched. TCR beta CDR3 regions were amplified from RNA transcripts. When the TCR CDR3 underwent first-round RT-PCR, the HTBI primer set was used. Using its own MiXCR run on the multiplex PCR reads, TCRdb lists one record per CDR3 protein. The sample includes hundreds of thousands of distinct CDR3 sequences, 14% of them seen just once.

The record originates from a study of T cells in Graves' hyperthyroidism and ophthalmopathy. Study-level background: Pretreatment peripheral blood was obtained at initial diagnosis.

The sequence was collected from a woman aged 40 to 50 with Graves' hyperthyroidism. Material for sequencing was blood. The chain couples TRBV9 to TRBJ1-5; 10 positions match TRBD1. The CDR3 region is CASSGSGTGGNQPQHF. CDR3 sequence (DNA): TGTGCCAGCAGCGGATCAGGGACAGGGGGCAATCAGCCCCAGCATTTT.